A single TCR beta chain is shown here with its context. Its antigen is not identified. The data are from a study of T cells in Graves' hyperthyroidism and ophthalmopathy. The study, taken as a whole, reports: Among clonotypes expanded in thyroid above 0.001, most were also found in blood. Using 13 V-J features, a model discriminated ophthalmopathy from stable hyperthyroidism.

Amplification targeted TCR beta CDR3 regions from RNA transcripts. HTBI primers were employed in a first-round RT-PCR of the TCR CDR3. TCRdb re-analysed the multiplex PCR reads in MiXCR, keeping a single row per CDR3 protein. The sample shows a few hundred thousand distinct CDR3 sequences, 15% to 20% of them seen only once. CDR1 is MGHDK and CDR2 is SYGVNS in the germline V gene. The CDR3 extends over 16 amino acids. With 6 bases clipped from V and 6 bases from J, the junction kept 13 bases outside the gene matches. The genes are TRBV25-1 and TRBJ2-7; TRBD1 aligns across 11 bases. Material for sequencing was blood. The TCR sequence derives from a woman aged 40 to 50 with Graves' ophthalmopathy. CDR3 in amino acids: CASRGQGEKGSGEQYF. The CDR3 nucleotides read TGTGCCAGCAGGGGACAGGGGGAAAAAGGAAGTGGCGAGCAGTACTTC.